This T cell receptor beta chain was recorded in a study of blood T cell repertoires in COVID-19. Study information: COVID-19 samples collected from the United States, Italy and Spain covered acute and convalescent phases. In each case, the material was cDNA or gDNA derived from T cells, B-cell-depleted T cells, or PBMCs.

Per the original data handling: Quantification of nucleated cells was approximated via reference gene primer amplification. Sequencing was performed with immunoSEQ multiplex PCR; in TCRdb, only in-frame clones are kept and a portion is missing. V, J and clone size were drawn from that table, and D and trimming were deduced from the DNA. The sample records roughly 110,000 clones, more than 75% being singletons. Germline values: CDR1 WNHNN, CDR2 SYGVQD (reference sequence). J was trimmed by 6 bases and V by 5 bases; bases with no gene match: 8. The CDR3 has 15 amino acids. What was sequenced was peripheral blood. This receptor was obtained from a man aged 35 to 55 with acute or convalescent COVID-19. V usage is TRBV10-1 and J usage is TRBJ2-2; 8 positions agree with TRBD1. CDR3 in amino acids: CASSRAGGNPGELFF. The CDR3 bases are TGCGCCAGCAGTCGAGCAGGGGGCAACCCCGGGGAGCTGTTTTTT.